The 14 T cell receptor beta chains presented below share a single source sample, sequenced in a study of cytomegalovirus exposure and HLA in healthy donors. In the PCR, 60 Vbeta and 13 Jbeta primers were used. Libraries were prepared by immunoSEQ multiplex PCR; TCRdb keeps only in-frame clonotypes and omits some of them. The data hold about 180,000 clones, with more than 70% observed a single time. The sequencing sample was made of PBMCs. The receptors stem from a girl aged 5 to 17 in good health and CMV-seropositive.

This clone was seen a few times. The same CDR3 arises from other DNA sequences in this sample as well. This chain joins TRBV29-1 and TRBJ2-3; TRBD2 is a possible D gene (5 bases). Trimming took 4 bases from V and 0 from J, leaving 8 bases between them. The germline V gene has CDR1 SQVTM and CDR2 ANQGSEA. The CDR3 extends over 13 amino acids. This CDR3 is CSVALASTDTQYF. The CDR3 DNA follows: TGCAGCGTTGCCCTAGCTAGCACAGATACGCAGTATTTT.

This clone has only a few counts. The rearrangement joins TRBV10-3 to TRBJ1-4; D is ambiguous. V was pared by 3 bases and J by 8 bases, with 10 bases between. Germline V gene data show CDR1 as ENHRY and CDR2 as SYGVKD. The CDR3 totals 13 residues. The CDR3 protein is CAISEPGVEKLFF. CDR3 DNA: TGTGCCATCAGTGAACCCGGGGTGGAAAAACTGTTTTTT.

The rearrangement joins TRBV27 to TRBJ2-1; D may be TRBD2 (5 bases). Trimming stripped 0 bases from V and 0 bases from J, with 9 bases between. Germline assignment: CDR1 MNHEY and CDR2 SMNVEV (reference sequence). CDR3 length: 16 amino acids. The CDR3 sequence: CASSLSIRDSYNEQFF. The CDR3 DNA reads as TGTGCCAGCAGTTTATCGATTCGGGACTCCTACAATGAGCAGTTCTTC.

There are a few counts of this clone. The rearrangement uses TRBV7-9 and TRBJ1-1; D gene uncertain. V was trimmed by 5 bases and J by 7 bases, leaving 8 bases between them. In germline, CDR1 is SEHNR, CDR2 FQNEAQ (reference sequence). The CDR3 length is 11 residues. The CDR3 is CASSRGDEAFF. Here the CDR3 DNA reads TGTGCCAGCAGCCGCGGTGATGAAGCTTTCTTT.

The V gene is TRBV9, the J gene TRBJ2-7; D is perhaps TRBD2 (6 bases). This CDR3 spans 15 amino acids. CDR1 is SGDLS and CDR2 is YYNGEE in the germline V gene. The V end lost 4 bases, the J end lost 1 base, and 15 bases lay between the germline ends. CDR3 nucleotide sequence: TGTGCCAGCAGCCCCCGCGGCGGGGTTTCCTACGAGCAGTACTTC. It specifies CASSPRGGVSYEQYF.

The rearrangement joins TRBV2 to TRBJ1-2, with TRBD1 identical over 9 bases. The germline V gene encodes CDR1 SNHLY and CDR2 FYNNEI. J lost 4 bases, V lost 6 bases, and 6 bases had no gene match. CDR3 length equals 14 residues. The CDR3 DNA follows: TGTGCCAGCAGGGACAGGGGTGGGAGCTATGGCTACACCTTC. Its translation is CASRDRGGSYGYTF.

This chain joins TRBV29-1 and TRBJ1-1; D ambiguous. This CDR3 is 14 amino acids long. In germline, CDR1 is SQVTM, CDR2 ANQGSEA. V lost 5 bases and J lost 0, with 13 bases in between. For the CDR3, the DNA is TGCAGCGTTCGGCGGGTACTTTTGAACACTGAAGCTTTCTTT. Its translation is CSVRRVLLNTEAFF.

The chain carries TRBV13 and TRBJ1-2; 7 positions match TRBD1. J gave up 8 bases and V 0 bases, and 6 bases lay outside the gene matches. This CDR3 is built from 14 residues. Germline CDR1 and CDR2: PRHDT and FYEKMQ (reference sequence). The DNA of the CDR3 is TGTGCCAGCAGCTTAGGCCAGGGGGTCGGAGGCTACACCTTC. Translating gives CASSLGQGVGGYTF.

V gene TRBV7-9 combines with J gene TRBJ2-1, with TRBD1 as a possible D gene (5 bases). CDR1 SEHNR and CDR2 FQNEAQ come from the germline V gene (reference sequence). The CDR3 loop spans 16 amino acids. The V gene lost 5 bases and the J gene lost 0 bases, with 14 bases spanning the gap. The CDR3 region has the DNA TGTGCCAGCAGCCCCCAGGGCGGAAGCTCCTACAATGAGCAGTTCTTC. It is translated as CASSPQGGSSYNEQFF.

This chain connects TRBV4-1 to TRBJ2-3, with TRBD1 matching over 7 bases. Trimming cost V 2 bases and J 5 bases; bases outside gene matches: 13. CDR1 MGHRA and CDR2 YSYEKL come from the germline V gene. The CDR3 spans 17 residues. The CDR3 bases are TGCGCCAGCAGCCAATCACCCCCACAGGGGCGCAAAGATACGCAGTATTTT. Residues: CASSQSPPQGRKDTQYF.

The count of this clone is one. The chain has TRBV6-5 and TRBJ2-3, with D perhaps TRBD2 (5 bases). The CDR3 sequence is 15 residues long. V lost 0 bases and J lost 6, with 13 bases in between. Per the germline V gene, CDR1 is MNHEY and CDR2 is SVGAGI. The CDR3 nucleotides read TGTGCCAGCAGTTACTCGTCGGACCGCGGGGATACGCAGTATTTT. Translation gives CASSYSSDRGDTQYF.

The V and J genes are TRBV14 and TRBJ2-5; D gene ambiguous. Germline CDR1 reads SGHDN; CDR2 reads FVKESK. This CDR3 region has 15 residues. Trimming pared 4 bases from V and 4 bases from J, leaving 16 bases between. CDR3 in amino acids: CASSLIAGVRETQYF. The CDR3 region has the DNA TGTGCCAGCAGCCTCATTGCAGGTGTGAGAGAGACCCAGTACTTC.

This clone was seen a handful of times. This chain connects TRBV29-1 to TRBJ1-1, with D possibly being TRBD1 (6 bases). The CDR3 runs 15 residues. Germline values: CDR1 SQVTM, CDR2 ANQGSEA. V lost 2 bases to trimming and J lost 0 bases, with 13 bases between them. In DNA form, the CDR3 reads TGCAGCGTTGAACTGGACAGCGGGATGAACACTGAAGCTTTCTTT. Its protein product is CSVELDSGMNTEAFF.

V usage is TRBV4-1 and J usage is TRBJ2-2, with TRBD2 as a possible D gene (6 bases). V was cut by 0 bases and J by 0 bases, with 11 bases left in between. CDR3 size: 17 residues. Germline CDR1 MGHRA, CDR2 YSYEKL. CDR3 protein: CASSQEGTGANTGELFF. The CDR3 DNA follows: TGCGCCAGCAGCCAAGAGGGAACGGGGGCGAACACCGGGGAGCTGTTTTTT.